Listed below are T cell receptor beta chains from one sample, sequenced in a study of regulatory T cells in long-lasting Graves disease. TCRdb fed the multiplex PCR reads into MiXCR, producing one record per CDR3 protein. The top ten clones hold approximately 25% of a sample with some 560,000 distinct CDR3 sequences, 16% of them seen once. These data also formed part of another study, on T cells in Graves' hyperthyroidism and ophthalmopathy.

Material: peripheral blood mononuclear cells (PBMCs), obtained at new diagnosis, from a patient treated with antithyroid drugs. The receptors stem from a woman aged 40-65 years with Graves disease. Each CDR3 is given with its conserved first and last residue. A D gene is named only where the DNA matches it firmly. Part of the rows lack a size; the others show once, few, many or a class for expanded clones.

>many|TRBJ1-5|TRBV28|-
CASGISNQPQHF
TGTGCCAGCGGAATTAGCAATCAGCCCCAGCATTTT
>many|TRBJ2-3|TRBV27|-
CASSLSRPSTDTQYF
TGTGCCAGCAGTTTAAGTAGACCTAGCACAGATACGCAGTATTTT
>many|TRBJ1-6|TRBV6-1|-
CASSEKWDMVGNSPLHF
TGTGCCAGCAGTGAAAAGTGGGACATGGTTGGAAATTCACCCCTCCACTTT
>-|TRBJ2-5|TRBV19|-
CASKATVQETQYF
TGTGCCAGTAAAGCGACAGTACAAGAGACCCAGTACTTC
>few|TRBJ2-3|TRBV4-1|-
CASTRPGSTDTQYF
TGCGCCAGCACCAGGCCGGGGAGCACAGATACGCAGTATTTT
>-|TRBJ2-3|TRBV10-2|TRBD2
CASSDSTSGGADTQYF
TGCGCCAGCAGTGACTCGACTAGCGGGGGGGCAGATACGCAGTATTTT
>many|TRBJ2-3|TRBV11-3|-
CASSLRDLGDTQYF
TGTGCCAGCAGCTTACGGGACTTGGGGGATACGCAGTATTTT
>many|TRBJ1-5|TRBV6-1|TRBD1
CASGDRGHQPQHF
TGTGCCAGCGGGGACAGGGGACATCAGCCCCAGCATTTT
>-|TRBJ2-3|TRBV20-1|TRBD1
CSAIIPGQSTDTQYF
TGCAGTGCTATAATACCGGGACAGTCAACAGATACGCAGTATTTT
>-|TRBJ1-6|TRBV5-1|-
CASSLREPNSPLHF
TGCGCCAGCAGCTTAAGGGAACCAAATTCACCCCTCCACTTT
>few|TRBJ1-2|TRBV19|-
CASAPIGEANYGYTF
TGTGCCAGTGCCCCCATAGGGGAGGCTAACTATGGCTACACCTTC
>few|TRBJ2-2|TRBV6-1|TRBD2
CASSLSGGLPWNTGELFF
TGTGCCAGCAGTCTTAGCGGGGGGCTCCCTTGGAACACCGGGGAGCTGTTTTTT
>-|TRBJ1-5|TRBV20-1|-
CSAKTAHQPQHF
TGCAGTGCAAAGACAGCTCATCAGCCCCAGCATTTT
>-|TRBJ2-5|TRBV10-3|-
CATALGGGHQETQYF
TGTGCCACCGCGCTTGGAGGGGGACATCAAGAGACTCAGTACTTC
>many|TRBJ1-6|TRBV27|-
CASSPYLGSYNSPLHF
TGTGCCAGCAGTCCCTACTTGGGCTCCTATAATTCACCCCTCCACTTT
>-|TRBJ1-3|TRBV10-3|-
CAISEFRPGQKSSGNTIYF
TGTGCCATCAGTGAGTTTAGACCGGGACAAAAGAGCTCTGGAAACACCATATATTTT
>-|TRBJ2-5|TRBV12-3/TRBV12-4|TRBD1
CASTLGQGFETQYF
TGTGCCAGCACCCTCGGACAGGGTTTTGAGACCCAGTACTTC
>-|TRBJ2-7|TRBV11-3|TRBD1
CASSPWTGNDEQYF
TGTGCCAGCAGCCCCTGGACAGGGAACGACGAGCAGTACTTC
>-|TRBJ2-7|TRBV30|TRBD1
CAWSVSGGNYEQYF
TGTGCCTGGAGTGTTTCAGGGGGAAATTACGAGCAGTACTTC
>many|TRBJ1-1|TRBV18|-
CASSSRGWDTEAFF
TGTGCCAGCTCATCTAGGGGATGGGACACTGAAGCTTTCTTT
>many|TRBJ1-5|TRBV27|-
CASSFSTDQPQHF
TGTGCCAGCAGTTTTTCGACGGATCAGCCCCAGCATTTT
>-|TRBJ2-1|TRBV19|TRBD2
CASSKDSGGNSYNEQFF
TGTGCCAGTAGTAAGGACAGCGGGGGGAACTCCTACAATGAGCAGTTCTTC
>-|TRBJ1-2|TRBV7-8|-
CASSSNEGRGGYTF
TGTGCCAGCAGCTCCAACGAGGGCCGAGGGGGCTACACCTTC
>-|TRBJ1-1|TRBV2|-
CASIATPGTEAFF
TGTGCCAGCATAGCGACTCCGGGGACTGAAGCTTTCTTT
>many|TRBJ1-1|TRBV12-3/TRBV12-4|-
CASSPGATAFF
TGTGCCAGCAGCCCGGGAGCCACGGCTTTCTTT
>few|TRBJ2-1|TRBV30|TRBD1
CAWRRTGGAEQFF
TGTGCCTGGAGACGGACAGGGGGCGCTGAGCAGTTCTTC
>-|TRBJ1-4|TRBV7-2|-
CASSQEVWEKLFF
TGTGCCAGCAGCCAGGAAGTTTGGGAAAAACTGTTTTTT
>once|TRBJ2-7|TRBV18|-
CASSPPTGTRGQSYEQYF
TGTGCCAGCTCACCACCAACCGGGACAAGAGGGCAATCCTACGAGCAGTACTTC
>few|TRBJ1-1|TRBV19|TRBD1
CASTDRGLSEAFF
TGTGCCAGTACTGACAGGGGGCTTTCTGAAGCTTTCTTT
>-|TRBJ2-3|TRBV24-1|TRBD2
CATSDRSGGATDTQYF
TGTGCCACCAGTGATAGGAGCGGGGGGGCCACAGATACGCAGTATTTT
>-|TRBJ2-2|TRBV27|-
CASSFPGFGELFF
TGTGCCAGCAGTTTCCCGGGGTTCGGGGAGCTGTTTTTT
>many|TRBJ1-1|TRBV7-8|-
CASSLVPRLGTEAFF
TGTGCCAGCAGCTTAGTCCCCCGACTGGGGACTGAAGCTTTCTTT
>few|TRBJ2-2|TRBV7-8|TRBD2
CASRKAGGNTGELFF
TGTGCCAGCAGGAAGGCGGGGGGGAACACCGGGGAGCTGTTTTTT
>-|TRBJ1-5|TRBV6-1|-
CASLRDLYSNQPQHF
TGTGCCAGCCTCCGGGACCTATATAGCAATCAGCCCCAGCATTTT
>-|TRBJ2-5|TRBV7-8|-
CASSLMAGLQETQYF
TGTGCCAGCAGCTTAATGGCCGGGCTCCAAGAGACCCAGTACTTC
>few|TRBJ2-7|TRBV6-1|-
CASRNRNYEQYF
TGTGCCAGCAGAAACAGGAACTACGAGCAGTACTTC
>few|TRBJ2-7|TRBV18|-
CASSPGVEQYF
TGTGCCAGCTCACCAGGGGTCGAGCAGTACTTC
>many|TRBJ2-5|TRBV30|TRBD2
CAWSLQSRLAGFRYF
TGTGCCTGGAGTTTACAGTCTAGACTAGCGGGGTTTCGGTACTTC
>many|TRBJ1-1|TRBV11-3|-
CASRPRGSNTEAFF
TGTGCCAGCCGCCCTCGGGGGTCGAACACTGAAGCTTTCTTT
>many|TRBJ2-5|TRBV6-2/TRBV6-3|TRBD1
CASSDRTGGRETQYF
TGTGCCAGCAGTGATCGGACAGGGGGGAGGGAGACCCAGTACTTC
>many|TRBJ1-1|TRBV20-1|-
CSARGRGTEAFF
TGCAGTGCTAGAGGACGAGGCACTGAAGCTTTCTTT
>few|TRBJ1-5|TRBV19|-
CASSIRGQPQHF
TGTGCCAGTAGTATCAGGGGACAGCCCCAGCATTTT
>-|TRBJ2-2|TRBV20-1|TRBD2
CSARGGPPGELFF
TGCAGTGCTAGGGGAGGGCCGCCCGGGGAGCTGTTTTTT
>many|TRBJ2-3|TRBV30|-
CAWSSRNKDTQYF
TGTGCCTGGAGTAGCAGGAATAAAGATACGCAGTATTTT
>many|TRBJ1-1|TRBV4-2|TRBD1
CASRPSGTATNTEAFF
TGTGCCAGCAGGCCTTCCGGGACAGCGACTAACACTGAAGCTTTCTTT
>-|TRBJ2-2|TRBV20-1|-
CSAPSGQANTGELFF
TGCAGTGCCCCCTCGGGACAAGCGAACACCGGGGAGCTGTTTTTT
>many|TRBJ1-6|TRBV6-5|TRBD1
CASSYNRDRDSPLHF
TGTGCCAGCAGTTACAACCGGGACAGGGACTCACCCCTCCACTTT
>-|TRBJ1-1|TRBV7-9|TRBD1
CASSLRGRGYTEAFF
TGTGCCAGCAGCTTAAGGGGCAGGGGGTATACTGAAGCTTTCTTT
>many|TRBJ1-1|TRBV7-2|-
CASSRTTYTEAFF
TGTGCCAGCAGCCGCACCACGTACACTGAAGCTTTCTTT
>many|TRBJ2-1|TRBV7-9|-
CASSRLEGYNEQFF
TGTGCCAGCAGCCGCCTTGAAGGGTACAATGAGCAGTTCTTC
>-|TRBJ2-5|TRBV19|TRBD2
CASSGGHETQYF
TGTGCCAGTTCGGGGGGGCATGAGACCCAGTACTTC
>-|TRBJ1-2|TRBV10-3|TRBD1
CAISLSVSTGNYGYTF
TGTGCCATCTCCCTGTCTGTATCGACAGGGAACTATGGCTACACCTTC
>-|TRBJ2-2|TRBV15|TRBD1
CATKMTGGNTGELFF
TGTGCCACCAAAATGACAGGGGGAAACACCGGGGAGCTGTTTTTT